This T cell receptor (beta chain) was recovered during a study of T cells in localized non-small cell lung cancer. On this clone itself: Its specificity is not known.

Clones were sequenced by immunoSEQ multiplex PCR, and TCRdb holds only the in-frame ones, with some missing. The sample lists tens of thousands of clones, about 85% seen once, with about 20% in the top ten. Study-wide points: Uninvolved nearby lung showed the greatest T cell clonality, exceeding that found in tumor. Adjacent lung held a median roughly 60 of the top 100 tumor clones.

The material was peripheral blood, obtained before any cancer treatment. The TCR originated in an older female donor with stage II squamous cell lung carcinoma.

The chain's CDR3 is CASSLRVAKNIQYF. The DNA of the CDR3 is TGTGCCAGCAGCTTGAGAGTAGCCAAAAACATTCAGTACTTC. The V call is TRBV5-6, the J call TRBJ2-4; D not certain. The CDR3 runs 14 residues. CDR1 is SGHDT and CDR2 is YYEEEE in the germline V gene. V lost 1 base and J 0 bases, leaving 5 bases between the germline ends.